Listed below are T cell receptor beta chains from one sample, sequenced in a study of T-cell memory formation after mild COVID-19. TCRdb analysed the 5' RACE reads with MiXCR anew, one entry per CDR3 protein. The table records some 62,000 distinct CDR3 sequences, about a tenth of them present only once. Sample: PBMCs or a T cell subset sorted from them (not recorded which). The receptors were gathered from a man between 18 and 29 years old who had mild COVID-19 (a few samples of this study predate the infection). Cell type and time point are not known. The CDR3 runs from the conserved cysteine through the conserved F or W. The D gene is left open where the match is weak. Clone size, where shown, is once, few, many, or a class for clones that have expanded.

TRBD2 TRBJ2-3 TRBV5-4 few TGTGCCAGCAGCCGAAGCGGCGGGGGGCGGGAAGATACGCAGTATTTT CASSRSGGGREDTQYF
TRBD2 TRBJ2-7 TRBV7-2 - TGTGCCAGCAGCTCGCCGGGACTAGCGGGGACGAACTCCTACGAGCAGTACTTC CASSSPGLAGTNSYEQYF
TRBD1 TRBJ1-2 TRBV5-1 - TGCGCCAGCAGCTCCGGACAGGGGGATGGCTACACCTTC CASSSGQGDGYTF
- TRBJ1-5 TRBV5-6 - TGTGCCAGCAGCGTCTTGGGTAGCAATCAGCCCCAGCATTTT CASSVLGSNQPQHF
TRBD1 TRBJ2-2 TRBV5-1 many TGCGCCAGCAGCCCGGGACAGGGCGACGCCGGGGAGCTGTTTTTT CASSPGQGDAGELFF
- TRBJ2-1 TRBV28 few TGTGCCAGCAGTGGGGCGCTGGGCCGTGGTCGCAATGAGCAGTTCTTC CASSGALGRGRNEQFF
- TRBJ2-2 TRBV5-6 - TGTGCCAGCAGCTTATTTCAGGGCACCGGGGAGCTGTTTTTT CASSLFQGTGELFF
TRBD1 TRBJ1-5 TRBV24-1 - TGTGCCACCAGTGGACCGGGACAGGGGATTCCCGCCAACAATCAGCCCCAGCATTTT CATSGPGQGIPANNQPQHF
TRBD1 TRBJ2-1 TRBV9 few TGTGCCAGCAGCCCTTCTTCGGACAGGGTCAATGAGCAGTTCTTC CASSPSSDRVNEQFF
TRBD2 TRBJ2-1 TRBV29-1 many TGCAGCGTCGTGAGCGGGGGGGCCAATGAGCAGTTCTTC CSVVSGGANEQFF
- TRBJ1-1 TRBV7-9 - TGTGCCAGCAGTTCGCACCCGACAGAGAACACTGAAGCTTTCTTT CASSSHPTENTEAFF
- TRBJ1-1 TRBV7-2 - TGTGCCAGCAGCCGAAACCGACAGGAGAACACTGAAGCTTTCTTT CASSRNRQENTEAFF
- TRBJ2-5 TRBV4-3 few TGCGCCAGCAGCCAAGGCCCCAACCAAGAGACCCAGTACTTC CASSQGPNQETQYF
- TRBJ1-6 TRBV7-9 few TGTGCCAGCAGCTTTTACGGGGCAACACATTCACCCCTCCACTTT CASSFYGATHSPLHF
- TRBJ2-3 TRBV4-3 many TGCGCCAGCAGCGTAGACCGGGGTGATACGCAGTATTTT CASSVDRGDTQYF
- TRBJ1-2 TRBV10-3 - TGTGCCATCAGGGCCGGGACAACGGTGGAGGGCTACACCTTC CAIRAGTTVEGYTF
TRBD2 TRBJ2-3 TRBV4-2 - TGTGCCAGCAGCCAAGATTCGGGGGGACTCCGCTCAGATACGCAGTATTTT CASSQDSGGLRSDTQYF
- TRBJ1-6 TRBV5-1 - TGCGCCAGCAGCCCCTCCATGAGCTCCTATAATTCACCCATCCACTTT CASSPSMSSYNSPIHF
- TRBJ1-5 TRBV23-1 few TGCGCCAGACCCTCCCGGGGGGACAATCAGCCCCAGCATTTT CARPSRGDNQPQHF
- TRBJ2-4 TRBV5-1 few TGCGCCAGTACAGCGGAAAACATTCAGTACTTC CASTAENIQYF
TRBD1 TRBJ1-5 TRBV7-9 few TGTGCCAGCAGCTTAGGGACAGGGGGTTTGGGCAATCAGCCCCAGCATTTT CASSLGTGGLGNQPQHF
- TRBJ1-2 TRBV6-2/TRBV6-3 few TGTGCCAGCATCCCCCGGACAAGCGGAAATGGCTACACCTTC CASIPRTSGNGYTF
- TRBJ2-3 TRBV9 - TGTGCCAGCAGCGTAGCCAAGTGGGAACCCACAGATACGCAGTATTTT CASSVAKWEPTDTQYF
- TRBJ2-5 TRBV28 few TGTGCCAGCAGGCCACAGGGAAAAGAGACCCAGTACTTC CASRPQGKETQYF
TRBD1 TRBJ2-3 TRBV5-1 many TGCGCCAGCAGCTCCCAGGGACAGACAGATACGCAGTATTTT CASSSQGQTDTQYF
TRBD1 TRBJ2-3 TRBV5-1 - TGCGCCAGCAGCTTGGGAGTGGGACAGCCTACAGATACGCAGTATTTT CASSLGVGQPTDTQYF
- TRBJ1-2 TRBV20-1 few TGCAGTGCTCCAGACCAGCGCTATGGCTACACCTTC CSAPDQRYGYTF
- TRBJ1-6 TRBV13 few TGTGCCAGCAGCTTAGGGCTAGCTAATTCACCCCTCCACTTT CASSLGLANSPLHF
TRBD1 TRBJ1-6 TRBV7-2 few TGTGCCAGCAGCGCGCGACAGGGGAGTTCACCCCTCCACTTT CASSARQGSSPLHF
- TRBJ2-5 TRBV6-2/TRBV6-3 - TGTGCCAGCAGGGAGCTGGAGACCCAGTACTTC CASRELETQYF
TRBD1 TRBJ1-2 TRBV24-1 - TGTGCCACCTATGGGACAGTGGATGGCTACACCTTC CATYGTVDGYTF
TRBD1 TRBJ2-3 TRBV12-3/TRBV12-4 many TGTGCCAGCGGGATGGACAGGGTGAGGGCAGATACGCAGTATTTT CASGMDRVRADTQYF
TRBD1 TRBJ2-5 TRBV20-1 few TGCAGTGCTAGAGATCTGGGGCAGGGGGCTTGGGAGACCCAGTACTTC CSARDLGQGAWETQYF
- TRBJ1-4 TRBV20-1 - TGCAGTGCTAGGCACCCGGGTGGAAGGGAAAAACTGTTTTTT CSARHPGGREKLFF
TRBD1 TRBJ2-3 TRBV5-1 - TGCGCCAGCAGCTTGCCTTTACCGGGACAGGGGGCGACAGATACGCAGTATTTT CASSLPLPGQGATDTQYF
- TRBJ1-1 TRBV18 - TGTGCCAGCTCACCAGCGGGGGGGGTGAACACTGAAGCTTTCTTT CASSPAGGVNTEAFF
TRBD1 TRBJ2-2 TRBV20-1 many TGCAGTGCTCCCGGGACAGGGTTAATCACCGGGGAGCTGTTTTTT CSAPGTGLITGELFF
- TRBJ2-1 TRBV5-6 - TGTGCCAGCAGCTTGTTGGAGCATGAGCAGTTCTTC CASSLLEHEQFF
TRBD1 TRBJ1-4 TRBV5-1 few TGCGCCAGCAGCCTGAACGCCCGACAGGGGCAAAATGAAAAACTGTTTTTT CASSLNARQGQNEKLFF
- TRBJ2-3 TRBV7-2 many TGTGCCAGCAGCTTTTACACAGATACGCAGTATTTT CASSFYTDTQYF
- TRBJ2-3 TRBV29-1 many TGCAGCGTTGAAGATCGGTTGAGAGGAACGCAGTATTTT CSVEDRLRGTQYF
TRBD1 TRBJ2-1 TRBV7-2 many TGTGCCAGCAGCTGGGACAGAAACAGGCAGTTCTTC CASSWDRNRQFF
- TRBJ2-7 TRBV7-8 - TGTGCCAGCAGGGTTGGAAGGATGGGGCCCTACGAGCAGTACTTC CASRVGRMGPYEQYF
- TRBJ2-3 TRBV6-1 - TGTGCCAGCAGTGGGGTAGAAGATACGCAGTATTTT CASSGVEDTQYF
TRBD1 TRBJ1-6 TRBV7-2 - TGTGCCAGCAGCAGCAGACAGGGCAGTAATTCACCCCTCCACTTT CASSSRQGSNSPLHF
- TRBJ1-5 TRBV7-9 few TGTGCCAGCAGCCCCGCGGAGTATCAGCCCCAGCATTTT CASSPAEYQPQHF
- TRBJ1-1 TRBV7-3 few TGTGCCAGCAGCTTAACTTCCACTGAAGCTTTCTTT CASSLTSTEAFF
- TRBJ2-1 TRBV5-1 many TGCGCCAGCAGCCCTACACCACGGGAGACCTACAATGAGCAGTTCTTC CASSPTPRETYNEQFF
- TRBJ2-2 TRBV5-1 many TGCGCCAGCAGCTTGGTCCAGGGAGGCCCCGGGGAGCTGTTTTTT CASSLVQGGPGELFF
- TRBJ2-3 TRBV7-2 few TGTGCCAGCAGCTGGGACTTGGAGGGGGAGAGATATTTT CASSWDLEGERYF
- TRBJ2-1 TRBV5-5 many TGTGCCAGCAGCTTCTCGGCAGGACCAAACAATGAGCAGTTCTTC CASSFSAGPNNEQFF
- TRBJ2-5 TRBV7-2 many TGTGCCAGCAGGAAAGAACCCGGTCGCCAAGAGACCCAGTACTTC CASRKEPGRQETQYF
- TRBJ2-4 TRBV5-1 many TGCGCCAGCAGCTTGGACCGCATCGGCAGGCCTCTTGGAAACATTCAGTACTTC CASSLDRIGRPLGNIQYF
- TRBJ2-5 TRBV7-2 many TGTGCCAGCAGCTTAGCGAAGGGGCTGGACCAAGAGACCCAGTACTTC CASSLAKGLDQETQYF
- TRBJ1-1 TRBV7-9 few TGTGCCAGCAGCTTAACAGGTGGGAACACTGAAGCTTTCTTT CASSLTGGNTEAFF
- TRBJ1-1 TRBV2 few TGTGCCAGCAGTTCGCCAAATAATCGGGATGAAGCTTTCTTT CASSSPNNRDEAFF
- TRBJ1-1 TRBV7-8 - TGTGCCACCCTTCAGGGGAACACTGAAGCTTTCTTT CATLQGNTEAFF
- TRBJ2-1 TRBV5-1 many TGCGCCAGCAGCTTGGATGGCTCCAGCTCCTACAATGAGCAGTTCTTC CASSLDGSSSYNEQFF
- TRBJ2-3 TRBV7-2 - TGTGCCAGCAGCCCCGGGACCCTTAGCACAGATACGCAGTATTTT CASSPGTLSTDTQYF